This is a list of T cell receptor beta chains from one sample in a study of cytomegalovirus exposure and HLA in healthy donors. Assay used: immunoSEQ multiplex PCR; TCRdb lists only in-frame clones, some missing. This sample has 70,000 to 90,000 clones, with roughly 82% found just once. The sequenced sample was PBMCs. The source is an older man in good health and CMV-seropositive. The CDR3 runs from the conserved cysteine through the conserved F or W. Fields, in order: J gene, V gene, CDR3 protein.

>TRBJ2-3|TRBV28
CASSLGLSTDTQYF
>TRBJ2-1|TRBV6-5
CASSSRDRQNEQFF
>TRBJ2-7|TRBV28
CASTGGPGTYEQYF
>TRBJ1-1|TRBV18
CASSPKTGVTTEAFF
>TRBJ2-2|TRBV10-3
CAISESTSLSGELFF
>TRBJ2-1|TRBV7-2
CASSLGSSIHEQFF
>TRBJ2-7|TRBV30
CAWEPMKSSYEQYF
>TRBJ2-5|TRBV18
CASSQGRDTRETQYF
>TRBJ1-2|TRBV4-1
CASSQGGQGGYGYTF
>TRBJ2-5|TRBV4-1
CASSQVSGGRQETQYF
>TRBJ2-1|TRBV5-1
CASSLGEVAYNEQFF
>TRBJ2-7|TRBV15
CATSRGRGVNEQYF
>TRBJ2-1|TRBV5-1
CASSNPAAYNEQFF
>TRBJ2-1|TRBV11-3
CASSPQGAYNEQFF
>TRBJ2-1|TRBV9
CASSVERERQFF